The 24 T cell receptor beta chains below all came from one sample that was sequenced in a study of shared clonotypes between healthy human individuals. The naive CD8 subset, CD45RO-negative cells positively selected for CCR7, excluded terminally differentiated effector memory CD45RA+ cells. Generated by immunoSEQ multiplex PCR, the TCRdb table keeps only in-frame clones and is missing some. The repertoire holds around 550,000 clones, approximately 95% seen once, with about 0.11% in the top ten. Sequencing was done on a sample of naive CD8+ T cells sorted from blood. Source of these receptors: a woman in her twenties or thirties in good health.

The J gene is TRBJ2-1, the V gene TRBV15; D may be TRBD2 (5 bases). The CDR3 has 14 amino acids. With 0 bases removed from V and 13 bases from J, the gap between germline ends came to 16 bases. Per the germline V gene, CDR1 is LNHNV and CDR2 is YYDKDF (reference sequence). CDR3 in DNA: TGTGCCACCAGCAGAGATGGAGGTGGATCCTCACAGTTCTTC. Protein: CATSRDGGGSSQFF.

The J gene is TRBJ2-6, the V gene TRBV18; 7 bases map to TRBD1. Germline V gene sequence: CDR1 KGHSH, CDR2 LQKENI. This CDR3 has 18 residues. V lost 4 bases to trimming and J lost 0 bases; unmatched junction nucleotides: 9. The CDR3 loop reads CASSQDRIDRSGANVLTF. CDR3 in DNA: TGTGCCAGCTCACAGGACAGGATTGATCGCTCTGGGGCCAACGTCCTGACTTTC.

This clone was counted a single time. The chain uses TRBV19 and TRBJ2-2, with unresolved D. In germline, CDR1 is LNHDA, CDR2 SQIVND (reference sequence). The ends were cut back, 3 bases at V and 4 bases at J, with 3 bases in the middle. The CDR3 has 12 residues. The CDR3 loop is CASSITTGELFF. The DNA of the CDR3 is TGTGCCAGTAGTATTACCACCGGGGAGCTGTTTTTT.

The chain uses TRBV5-6 and TRBJ2-1; D is perhaps TRBD1 (6 bases). The CDR3 runs 15 residues. Germline CDR1 SGHDT, CDR2 YYEEEE. V lost 0 bases, J lost 5 bases, and 12 bases lay in between. The DNA of the CDR3 is TGTGCCAGCAGCTTGGCCAGGGGTGCAAACAATGAGCAGTTCTTC. Protein sequence: CASSLARGANNEQFF.

The chain has TRBV5-1 and TRBJ2-1; TRBD2 agrees at 8 bases. The junction had 7 bases not matched to a gene; V was cut back by 3 bases and J by 8 bases. This CDR3 contains 14 residues. In germline, CDR1 is SGHRS, CDR2 YFSETQ. Here the CDR3 DNA reads TGCGCCAGCAGCTCCTGGACTAGCTCGGATGAGCAGTTCTTC. It yields the protein CASSSWTSSDEQFF.

V gene TRBV9 combines with J gene TRBJ2-5; D call uncertain. The CDR3 is 15 residues long. Germline-derived CDR1 and CDR2 are SGDLS and YYNGEE. Deletions cut 0 bases from V and 5 bases from J, with 14 bases between. Here the CDR3 DNA reads TGTGCCAGCAGCGTAGGGGCAGGTATGGAGGAGACCCAGTACTTC. Its protein product is CASSVGAGMEETQYF.

As regards this clone: In the same sample, other DNA sequences code for this CDR3. The chain employs TRBV4-2 and TRBJ2-7, with D unclear. The CDR3 is made up of 15 amino acids. Deletions cut 1 base from V and 0 bases from J, with 10 bases between. Germline V lookup: CDR1 LGHNA, CDR2 YNFKEQ. As DNA, the CDR3 is TGTGCCAGCAGCCAAGGACGTGATAGCTCCTACGAGCAGTACTTC. This gives the protein CASSQGRDSSYEQYF.

This clone appeared a few times. This chain joins TRBV28 and TRBJ2-3; 11 bases are a match to TRBD2. This CDR3 comprises 19 residues. With V trimmed by 2 bases and J by 5 bases, 15 bases remained unmatched. Germline CDR1 MDHEN, CDR2 SYDVKM. The CDR3 reads CASSLHGTSGSEVGDTQYF. CDR3 DNA: TGTGCCAGCAGTTTACATGGGACTAGCGGATCGGAGGTCGGAGATACGCAGTATTTT.

Of note for this clone: Other nucleotide sequences in the sample specify the same CDR3. This chain uses TRBV28 with TRBJ2-7; D may be TRBD2 (5 bases). This CDR3 contains 13 residues. V was trimmed by 3 bases and J by 3 bases, leaving 9 bases between them. Germline CDR1 reads MDHEN; CDR2 reads SYDVKM. The CDR3 DNA reads as TGTGCCAGCAGTTTCCGGGGTTACTACGAGCAGTACTTC. This sequence encodes CASSFRGYYEQYF.

The CDR3 DNA is TGTGCCAGCAGCCTCGACTATCGGGAGGGGGGCGAGCAGTACTTC. It codes for CASSLDYREGGEQYF. V is TRBV7-6 and J is TRBJ2-7, with 8 bases matching TRBD2. Losses at the gene ends were 5 bases for V and 6 bases for J; bases not matched to a gene: 12. CDR3 length equals 15 residues. Germline CDR1 and CDR2: SGHVS and FNYEAQ. The variable domain in full, with the rest retrieved from reference TRBV7-6 and TRBJ2-7, is GAGVSQSPRYKVTKRGQDVALRCDPISGHVSLYWYRQALGQGPEFLTYFNYEAQQDKSGLPNDRFSAERPEGSISTLTIQRTEQRDSAMYRCASSLDYREGGEQYFGPGTRLTVT.

V usage is TRBV27 and J usage is TRBJ1-3; D possibly corresponds to TRBD1 (6 bases). Germline V lookup: CDR1 MNHEY, CDR2 SMNVEV (reference sequence). There are 15 residues in the CDR3. V was pared by 2 bases and J by 4 bases, with 12 bases between. CDR3 in DNA: TGTGCCAGCAGTTTACGGGGGGCTTACGGAAACACCATATATTTT. Protein: CASSLRGAYGNTIYF.

This clone appeared a single time. The chain uses TRBV13 and TRBJ1-1, with no clear D. In germline, CDR1 is PRHDT, CDR2 FYEKMQ (reference sequence). V shed 5 bases and J shed 5 bases, with 9 bases lying between them. CDR3 size: 12 residues. The DNA of the CDR3 is TGTGCCAGCAGCCCCGGTGGGACTGAAGCTTTCTTT. It is translated as CASSPGGTEAFF.

The rearrangement joins TRBV27 to TRBJ1-5; D unresolved. V lost 1 base to trimming and J lost 2 bases, with 9 bases between them. The CDR3 covers 15 residues. CDR1 and CDR2 (germline): MNHEY, SMNVEV (reference sequence). CDR3 nucleotide sequence: TGTGCCAGCAGTTTATATGGAGGCGGCAATCAGCCCCAGCATTTT. The encoded protein is CASSLYGGGNQPQHF.

The CDR3 DNA sequence: TGTGCCAGCAGCGGTATCGCCGGGGCCCAAAAAACCTATGGCTACACCTTC. The encoded protein is CASSGIAGAQKTYGYTF. The chain employs TRBV9 and TRBJ1-2, with D perhaps TRBD1 (5 bases). The germline CDR1 and CDR2 sequences are SGDLS and YYNGEE. The V end was cut by 3 bases, the J end by 4 bases, with 22 bases between. This CDR3 is 17 amino acids long.

V is TRBV7-9 and J is TRBJ1-4; 9 bases are shared with TRBD1. V lost 5 bases to trimming and J lost 2 bases; unmatched junction nucleotides: 12. This CDR3 comprises 18 residues. Looked up from germline, CDR1 is SEHNR and CDR2 is FQNEAQ (reference sequence). The CDR3, as DNA: TGTGCCAGCAGCCCCGGACAGGGGCCGGTTAGGACTAATGAAAAACTGTTTTTT. Amino acid sequence: CASSPGQGPVRTNEKLFF.

With respect to this clone: Other nucleotide sequences from this sample produce the same CDR3. This chain connects TRBV27 to TRBJ1-2; D is unclear. Germline lookup yields CDR1 MNHEY and CDR2 SMNVEV (reference sequence). CDR3 length equals 13 residues. Deletions cut 3 bases from V and 1 base from J, with 6 bases between. The DNA for the CDR3 is TGTGCCAGCAGTTTTGGCTTTAACTATGGCTACACCTTC. Translating gives CASSFGFNYGYTF.

The chain has TRBV11-2 and TRBJ2-7, with D possibly TRBD2 on 5 matching bases. Between the trimmed V and J ends, which lost 2 bases and 1 base, there was a span of 9 bases. The CDR3 contains 14 residues. CDR1 and CDR2 (germline): SGHAT, FQNNGV. The CDR3 spells CASSLYGGSYEQYF. The CDR3 DNA follows: TGTGCCAGCAGCTTATACGGCGGGTCCTACGAGCAGTACTTC.

The chain is built from TRBV29-1 and TRBJ2-7; 8 nucleotides align to TRBD1. Trimming took 6 bases from V and 6 from J; bases not matched to a gene: 13. The CDR3 runs to 14 residues. From germline, CDR1 is SQVTM and CDR2 ANQGSEA. The CDR3 nucleotides are TGCAGCGTGGTCTGGGGGGACAGGTTATCCGAGCAGTACTTC. It encodes CSVVWGDRLSEQYF.

In DNA, the CDR3 is TGTGCCAGCAGCGTGGGGGCTAGCGAGGGAGATACGCAGTATTTT. Its translation is CASSVGASEGDTQYF. The chain employs TRBV9 and TRBJ2-3; D tentatively reads TRBD1 or TRBD2 (6 bases each). V was pared by 2 bases and J by 5 bases, with 15 bases between. Germline CDR1 SGDLS, CDR2 YYNGEE. CDR3 length equals 15 residues. Variable domain in full (rest from reference TRBV9 and TRBJ2-3): DSGVTQTPKHLITATGQRVTLRCSPRSGDLSVYWYQQSLDQGLQFLIQYYNGEERAKGNILERFSAQQFPDLHSELNLSSLELGDSALYFCASSVGASEGDTQYFGPGTRLTVL.

CDR3 residues: CASMGPDYEQYF. DNA for the CDR3: TGTGCCAGTATGGGACCTGACTACGAGCAGTACTTC. V and J are TRBV19 and TRBJ2-7; D assignment may be TRBD1 or TRBD2 (5 bases each). The ends were cut back, 7 bases at V and 3 bases at J, with 10 bases in the middle. The CDR3 has 12 amino acids. Germline V lookup: CDR1 LNHDA, CDR2 SQIVND (reference sequence).

V usage is TRBV19 and J usage is TRBJ2-7; a weak D match, TRBD2 (5 bases). Germline V gene sequence: CDR1 LNHDA, CDR2 SQIVND (reference sequence). The V gene lost 9 bases and the J gene lost 4 bases, with 25 bases spanning the gap. CDR3 size: 16 residues. CDR3 region: CASTAGVSGIYYEQYF. The CDR3 nucleotides are TGTGCCAGCACCGCTGGGGTATCGGGAATCTATTACGAGCAGTACTTC.

This rearrangement joins TRBV19 to TRBJ1-1, with 8 positions matching TRBD1. The V gene end was trimmed by 7 bases and the J gene end by 3 bases; junction bases not matched to a gene: 10. Germline CDR1 reads LNHDA; CDR2 reads SQIVND (reference sequence). The CDR3 loop spans 15 amino acids. CDR3 coding DNA: TGTGCCAGTATGAACCGGGACAGGAGATACACTGAAGCTTTCTTT. It translates to CASMNRDRRYTEAFF.

The V gene is TRBV7-2, the J gene TRBJ1-1, with 9 bases identical to TRBD1. The J segment lost 6 bases and the V segment lost 2 bases, leaving 7 bases of the junction unmatched. The germline CDR1 and CDR2 sequences are SGHTA and FQGNSA. This CDR3 contains 15 residues. Written as DNA, the CDR3 is TGTGCCAGCAGCTTACGCCGGGACAGGGTGGCTGAAGCTTTCTTT. It yields the protein CASSLRRDRVAEAFF.

The rearrangement uses TRBV30 and TRBJ2-7; either TRBD1 or TRBD2 may supply D (5 bases each). Germline V gives CDR1 GTSNPN, CDR2 SVGIG (reference sequence). The CDR3 is 17 amino acids. Trimming took off 2 bases at V and 2 bases at J, with 22 bases between the two ends. CDR3 sequence: CAWSPGTDRILAYEQYF. CDR3 in DNA: TGTGCCTGGAGTCCCGGGACCGATCGAATACTAGCCTACGAGCAGTACTTC.